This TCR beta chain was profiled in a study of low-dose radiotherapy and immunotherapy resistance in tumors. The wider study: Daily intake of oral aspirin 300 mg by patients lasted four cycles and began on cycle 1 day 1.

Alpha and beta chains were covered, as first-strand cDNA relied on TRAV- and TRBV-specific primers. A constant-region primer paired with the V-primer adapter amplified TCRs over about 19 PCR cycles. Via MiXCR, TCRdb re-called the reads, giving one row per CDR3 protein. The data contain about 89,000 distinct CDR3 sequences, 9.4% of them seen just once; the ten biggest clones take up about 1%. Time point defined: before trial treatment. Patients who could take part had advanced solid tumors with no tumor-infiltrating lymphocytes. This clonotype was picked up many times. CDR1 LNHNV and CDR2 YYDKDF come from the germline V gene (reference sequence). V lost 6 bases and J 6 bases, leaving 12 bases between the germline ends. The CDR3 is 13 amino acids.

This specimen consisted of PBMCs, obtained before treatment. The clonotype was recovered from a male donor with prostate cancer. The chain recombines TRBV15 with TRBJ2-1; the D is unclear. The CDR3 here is CATSPEITNEQFF. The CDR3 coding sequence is TGTGCCACCAGTCCAGAGATAACCAATGAGCAGTTCTTC. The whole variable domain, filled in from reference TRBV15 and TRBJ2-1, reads DAMVIQNPRYQVTQFGKPVTLSCSQTLNHNVMYWYQQKSSQAPKLLFHYYDKDFNNEADTPDNFQSRRPNTSFCFLDIRSPGLGDTAMYLCATSPEITNEQFFGPGTRLTVL.